The 21 T cell receptor beta chains below all came from one sample that was sequenced in a study of T-cell reconstitution after alpha-beta-depleted transplantation in children. Preparing the TCRbeta library involved the use of unique molecular identifiers. TCRdb analysed the PCR reads with MiXCR anew, one entry per CDR3 protein. The profile covers more than 550,000 distinct CDR3 sequences, with more than 9% appearing a single time and less than 5% taken by the ten largest. This sample comprised PBMCs from the stem cell graft donor, obtained from the stem cell graft. The receptors derive from a human donor who donated a stem cell graft to a child with acute myeloid leukemia.

This chain uses TRBV24-1 with TRBJ2-2, with D maybe TRBD1 (6 bases). CDR1 is KGHDR, CDR2 SFDVKD, per germline. The CDR3 is 17 amino acids. V was pared by 0 bases and J by 6 bases, with 16 bases between. The CDR3 spells CATSDLRGRGEAGELFF. In DNA, the CDR3 is TGTGCCACCAGTGATTTGCGGGGCAGGGGAGAAGCCGGGGAGCTGTTTTTT.

V is TRBV18 and J is TRBJ2-3; 10 positions match TRBD2. Germline V gene lookup returns CDR1 KGHSH and CDR2 LQKENI. The CDR3 is 17 amino acids. J lost 4 bases, V lost 2 bases, and 9 bases had no gene match. CDR3 sequence reads: CASSPKALAGDPDTQYF. Here the CDR3 DNA reads TGTGCCAGCTCACCAAAGGCTCTAGCGGGGGACCCAGATACGCAGTATTTT.

The chain recombines TRBV4-3 with TRBJ2-6; 14 nucleotides match TRBD2. This CDR3 contains 18 residues. CDR1 LGHNA and CDR2 YSLEER come from the germline V gene. V dropped 1 base and J dropped 4; count of bases not matched to a gene: 3. Written as DNA, the CDR3 is TGCGCCAGCAGCCAAGGGACTAGCGGGAGGTCAGGGGCCAACGTCCTGACTTTC. Translation gives CASSQGTSGRSGANVLTF.

The chain links TRBV28 to TRBJ1-5; D unresolved. The germline V and J ends were trimmed by 3 bases and 6 bases, with 12 bases remaining between them. Germline V gives CDR1 MDHEN, CDR2 SYDVKM. The CDR3 covers 14 residues. The CDR3 here is CASSFGQSSQPQHF. In nucleotides, the CDR3 is TGTGCCAGCAGTTTCGGGCAGTCTTCTCAGCCCCAGCATTTT.

This clonotype was seen many times. This rearrangement joins TRBV19 to TRBJ1-4; D might be TRBD1 (6 bases). Germline V gene lookup returns CDR1 LNHDA and CDR2 SQIVND (reference sequence). V gave up 5 bases and J gave up 7 bases, with 20 bases separating them. This CDR3 comprises 16 residues. This CDR3 reads CASSRSLDRLREKLFF. The CDR3 bases are TGTGCCAGTAGTCGCAGTCTCGACAGGTTGCGTGAAAAACTGTTTTTT.

This clonotype showed up just once. This sequence joins TRBV28 and TRBJ2-5; TRBD2 aligns across 8 bases. The V gene end was trimmed by 3 bases and the J gene end by 2 bases; junction bases not matched to a gene: 5. The CDR3 has 15 amino acids. CDR1 and CDR2 from the germline V gene are MDHEN and SYDVKM. The CDR3 bases are TGTGCCAGCAGTTTCGGGGGGGGGGTTCAAGAGACCCAGTACTTC. Protein: CASSFGGGVQETQYF.

The rearrangement uses TRBV20-1 and TRBJ2-3; a possible D gene is TRBD2 (5 bases). From germline, CDR1 is DFQATT and CDR2 SNEGSKA (reference sequence). CDR3 length: 13 amino acids. V was pared by 6 bases and J by 4 bases, with 14 bases between. The CDR3 here is CSAPLLVSDTQYF. CDR3 bases: TGCAGTGCCCCTCTACTAGTCTCAGATACGCAGTATTTT.

The table lists this clonotype with a few counts. CDR3 in amino acids: CAWSHSGTYEQYF. CDR3 DNA sequence: TGTGCCTGGAGTCATAGCGGGACCTACGAGCAGTACTTC. J is TRBJ2-7 and V is TRBV30; TRBD2 aligns across 8 bases. Looked up from germline, CDR1 is GTSNPN and CDR2 is SVGIG (reference sequence). J was trimmed by 2 bases and V by 2 bases; bases with no gene match: 2. The CDR3 contains 13 residues.

This chain joins TRBV7-9 and TRBJ2-3, with D uncertain. The germline V and J ends were trimmed by 7 bases and 3 bases, with 8 bases remaining between them. Per the germline V gene, CDR1 is SEHNR and CDR2 is FQNEAQ (reference sequence). The CDR3 extends over 12 amino acids. The DNA of the CDR3 is TGTGCCAGCACAGCGAATACAGATACGCAGTATTTT. Translation gives CASTANTDTQYF.

This clonotype was counted many times. The CDR3 DNA reads as TGTGCCAGCAGTTATTCGACTAGCCTTAACAATGAGCAGTTCTTC. This encodes CASSYSTSLNNEQFF. The chain combines TRBV6-2 or TRBV6-3 with TRBJ2-1, with 7 bases aligning to TRBD2. Germline V CDR1 and CDR2: MNHEY, SVGEGT. This CDR3 region has 15 residues. The V gene end was trimmed by 3 bases and the J gene end by 5 bases; junction bases not matched to a gene: 7.

In its sample, this clonotype was seen a few times. V is TRBV12-3 or TRBV12-4 and J is TRBJ2-7; D ambiguous. The V end lost 1 base, the J end lost 4 bases, and 5 bases lay between the germline ends. This CDR3 has 12 residues. The DNA of the CDR3 is TGTGCCAGCAGTTTAGTTCCATACGAGCAGTACTTC. Translation gives CASSLVPYEQYF.

The V gene is TRBV7-6, the J gene TRBJ1-1, with TRBD1 matching over 7 bases. CDR3 size: 14 residues. CDR1 is SGHVS, CDR2 FNYEAQ, per germline. Unmatched junction bases numbered 7, after V lost 5 bases and J lost 4 bases. CDR3 nucleotide sequence: TGTGCCAGCAGCGCAGGGGGTTGGGGCACTGAAGCTTTCTTT. Its translation is CASSAGGWGTEAFF.

The chain is built from TRBV18 and TRBJ2-7, with 8 bases aligning to TRBD2. The germline V gene has CDR1 KGHSH and CDR2 LQKENI. V was clipped by 3 bases and J by 0 bases; unmatched bases: 4. The CDR3 runs 15 residues. CDR3 bases: TGTGCCAGCTCACCCCGGACTAGCTCCTCCTACGAGCAGTACTTC. This translates into CASSPRTSSSYEQYF. The full variable domain, with the rest looked up from reference TRBV18 and TRBJ2-7, is NAGVMQNPRHLVRRRGQEARLRCSPMKGHSHVYWYRQLPEEGLKFMVYLQKENIIDESGMPKERFSAEFPKEGPSILRIQQVVRGDSAAYFCASSPRTSSSYEQYFGPGTRLTVT.

This clonotype was seen more than once but under ten times. The rearrangement uses TRBV30 and TRBJ2-1, with D maybe TRBD2 (5 bases). The V gene's germline CDR1 is GTSNPN and CDR2 SVGIG (reference sequence). Trimming stripped 2 bases from V and 8 bases from J, with 19 bases between. The CDR3 is made up of 15 amino acids. The CDR3 region is CAWSSPLAGVYEQFF. CDR3 bases: TGTGCCTGGAGTTCCCCCCTAGCAGGAGTGTATGAGCAGTTCTTC.

About this clonotype itself: At one end, the junction sequence differs from germline, possibly due to a read error. The chain uses TRBV7-3 and TRBJ2-1; D gene unclear. In germline, CDR1 is SGHTA, CDR2 FQGTGA. The CDR3 is 15 amino acids. The CDR3: CASSPPGVKAIELFF. CDR3 bases: TGTGCCAGCAGCCCCCCCGGCGTAAAAGCAATTGAGCTGTTCTTC.

V gene TRBV10-3 combines with J gene TRBJ2-3; D is undetermined. The CDR3 is 12 amino acids. Trimming took 10 bases from V and 2 from J, leaving 10 bases between them. CDR1 is ENHRY and CDR2 is SYGVKD in the germline V gene. CDR3 amino acids: CATGPYTDTQYF. CDR3 nucleotide sequence: TGTGCCACCGGCCCGTACACAGATACGCAGTATTTT.

This clonotype has at least ten counts. The chain couples TRBV3-1 to TRBJ2-1; D unresolved. The CDR3 has 15 amino acids. Germline V gives CDR1 LGHDT, CDR2 YNNKEL (reference sequence). V lost 4 bases and J lost 6, with 16 bases in between. In nucleotides, the CDR3 is TGTGCCAGCAGCCCCCGTACCGAACTCGGCAATGAGCAGTTCTTC. Translated, it gives CASSPRTELGNEQFF.

V gene TRBV6-5 combines with J gene TRBJ2-5; tentatively, D is TRBD2 (6 bases). The CDR3 runs 15 residues. Between the trimmed V and J ends, which lost 4 bases and 2 bases, there was a span of 14 bases. The germline V gene encodes CDR1 MNHEY and CDR2 SVGAGI. DNA for the CDR3: TGTGCCAGCAGTTTGGGGTGGGGGGAACAAGAGACCCAGTACTTC. It codes for CASSLGWGEQETQYF.

This clonotype appeared a few times. The chain is built from TRBV28 and TRBJ2-7, with 10 bases aligning to TRBD2. This CDR3 has 16 residues. With V trimmed by 8 bases and J by 0 bases, 10 bases remained unmatched. Looked up from germline, CDR1 is MDHEN and CDR2 is SYDVKM. The DNA of the CDR3 is TGTGCCAGCGGGGGGTTAGCGGGAGGAGTCTCCTACGAGCAGTACTTC. This codes for CASGGLAGGVSYEQYF.

This chain uses TRBV12-3 or TRBV12-4 with TRBJ2-7, with D possibly matching TRBD2 (5 bases). Trimming took 7 bases from V and 0 from J, leaving 10 bases between them. The CDR3 runs 13 residues. In DNA form, the CDR3 reads TGTGCCAGCAATAAGCGGAGCTCCTACGAGCAGTACTTC. Its protein is CASNKRSSYEQYF.

This clonotype was picked up a small number of times. The genes are TRBV11-1 and TRBJ2-5; perhaps TRBD2 as D (5 bases). Looked up from germline, CDR1 is SGHAT and CDR2 is FQDESV (reference sequence). The CDR3 length is 15 residues. With 5 bases removed from V and 10 bases from J, the gap between germline ends came to 23 bases. The CDR3 DNA follows: TGTGCCAGCAGCCGGAATAGTGCTGGAGACGGGAACCAGTACTTC. Its protein is CASSRNSAGDGNQYF.